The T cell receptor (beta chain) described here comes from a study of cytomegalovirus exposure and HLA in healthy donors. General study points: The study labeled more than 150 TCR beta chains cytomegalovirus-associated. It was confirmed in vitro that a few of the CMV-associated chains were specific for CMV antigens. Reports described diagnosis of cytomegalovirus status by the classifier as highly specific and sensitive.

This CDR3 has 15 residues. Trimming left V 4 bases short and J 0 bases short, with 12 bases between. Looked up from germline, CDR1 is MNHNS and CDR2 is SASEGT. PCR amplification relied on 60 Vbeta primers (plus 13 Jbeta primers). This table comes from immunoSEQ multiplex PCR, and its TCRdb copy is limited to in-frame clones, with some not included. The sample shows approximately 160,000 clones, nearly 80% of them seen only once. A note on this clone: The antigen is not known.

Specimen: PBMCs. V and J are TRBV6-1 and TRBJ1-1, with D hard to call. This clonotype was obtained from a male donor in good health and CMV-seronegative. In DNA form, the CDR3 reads TGTGCCAGCAGTGCGTTCGCAGATTTGAACACTGAAGCTTTCTTT. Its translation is CASSAFADLNTEAFF.